This T cell receptor (beta chain) was captured by sequencing in a study of blood T cell repertoires in COVID-19. About the research overall: The United States, Italy and Spain provided the acute and convalescent COVID-19 samples. T cells, B-cell-depleted T cells, or PBMCs provided the cDNA or gDNA that served as material.

This CDR3 has 13 amino acids. The germline CDR1 and CDR2 sequences are DFQATT and SNEGSKA (reference sequence). V lost 3 bases and J lost 4, with 9 bases in between. Original processing notes: Nucleated cell counts were estimated from reference gene primer amplification. Assay: immunoSEQ multiplex PCR; the TCRdb copy retains only in-frame clones and omits some. D and trimming were read from the DNA, whereas the V and J calls and clone size are those reported in that table. Of approximately 130,000 clones in the sample, over 70% are singletons; the top ten hold roughly 20%. Sequenced: peripheral blood. The source of this sequence is a man older than 75 with acute or convalescent COVID-19. The V call is TRBV20-1, the J call TRBJ2-2; D call uncertain. The CDR3 DNA reads as TGCAGTGCTAGTCCTACGATCACCGGGGAGCTGTTTTTT. Protein: CSASPTITGELFF.